Presented here are 8 T cell receptor beta chains from one specimen sequenced in a study of synovial regulatory T cells in juvenile arthritis. TCRdb keeps only in-frame clones here, not all; method: immunoSEQ multiplex PCR. This table lists 2,000 to 2,500 clones. Matched peripheral blood accompanied the synovial fluid taken from each patient with active arthritis. The sample taken for sequencing was Treg cells from the synovium. The origin of the receptors is a donor between 2 and 35 years old with juvenile idiopathic arthritis.

According to its frequency, this clone is medium-sized (0.01 to 0.1%). V gene TRBV6-5 combines with J gene TRBJ1-6. The CDR3 is made up of 14 amino acids. No coding sequence is recorded. The germline CDR1 and CDR2 sequences are MNHEY and SVGAGI. CDR3 loop: CASSFGPGNSPLHF.

This clone is classed as medium-sized (0.01 to 0.1%) by frequency. The CDR3 region is CASSSGWPGQGRNTEAFF. The chain uses TRBV5-5 and TRBJ1-1; TCRdb indicates TRBD1, and absent DNA this call remains unverified. The germline V gene has CDR1 SGHKS and CDR2 YYEKEE (reference sequence). CDR3 length: 18 residues. No DNA appears here.

This clone is labeled medium-sized based on frequency. The chain employs TRBV6-5 and TRBJ1-2. Germline loops: CDR1 MNHEY, CDR2 SVGAGI. This CDR3 region has 15 residues. DNA for this receptor is not on file. This CDR3 reads CASSYSVLANYGYTF.

This clone is deemed medium-sized by its frequency. This rearrangement joins TRBV12-5 to TRBJ2-2; TCRdb lists TRBD1, though no DNA is available to test this call. CDR1 is LGHNT, CDR2 FRNRAP, per germline. This CDR3 spans 17 amino acids. No DNA is given. The CDR3 here is CASGSLFGTDNTGELFF.

This clone is identified as medium-sized from frequency. The V call is TRBV7-3, the J call TRBJ2-1; TCRdb picks TRBD2, but there is no DNA to check that call. This CDR3 is 13 amino acids long. DNA for this receptor is not on file. Germline CDR1 SGHTA, CDR2 FQGTGA. The CDR3: CASSSSGRNEQFF.

This clone is labeled medium-sized (0.01 to 0.1%) based on frequency. The chain joins TRBV13 to TRBJ2-7. CDR1 and CDR2 (germline): PRHDT, FYEKMQ (reference sequence). This CDR3 is 12 amino acids long. Nucleotide data are not available. The CDR3 here is CASSLLSYEQYF.

This clone ranks as medium-sized in terms of frequency. The rearrangement links TRBV18 to TRBJ1-6; TCRdb selects TRBD1, and the lack of DNA leaves this call unchecked. Germline V gene data show CDR1 as KGHSH and CDR2 as LQKENI. The CDR3 has 19 residues. There is no recorded DNA. The CDR3 spells CASSPLGSTGQGTHSPLHF.

Its frequency marks this clone as medium-sized (0.01 to 0.1%). The chain recombines TRBV5-1 with TRBJ1-1. The CDR3 has 13 amino acids. Only the protein is on record. Germline V CDR1 and CDR2: SGHRS, YFSETQ. The CDR3 loop is CASSREANTEAFF.